A selection of T cell receptor beta chains follows, all from one sample in a study of human T cells and chemical hapten exposure. TCRdb analysed the RACE reads with MiXCR anew, one entry per CDR3 protein. The data contain roughly 250,000 distinct CDR3 sequences, more than 6.5% of them singletons. The source material was whole blood, sampled in connection with sensitization to the hapten diphenylcyclopropenone (DPC). The receptors stem from a woman aged 40 to 50 with alopecia areata. Some clones in this sample may be carry-over from other donors' samples. The CDR3 runs from the conserved cysteine through the conserved F or W. Each record gives: CDR3 DNA, CDR3 protein, clone size, J gene, D gene, CDR3 length, V gene. The D gene is left open where the match is weak. Size tells how often a clone was seen (once, few, many) or the class of an expanded clone, and some rows leave it out.

CDR3nt: TGTGCCAGCAGCTTAGTGCTGCAACAGCCCCAGCGTTTT; CDR3aa: CASSLVLQQPQRF; abundance: once; j_gene: TRBJ1-5; d_gene: NA; len: 13; v_gene: TRBV7-2
CDR3nt: TGTGCCAGCAGCTTCAGAGCGGGAACGTTCTACGAGCAGTACTTC; CDR3aa: CASSFRAGTFYEQYF; abundance: NA; j_gene: TRBJ2-7; d_gene: TRBD2; len: 15; v_gene: TRBV3-1
CDR3nt: TGTGCCAGCGTGACAGGCCCTTACGAGCAGTACTTC; CDR3aa: CASVTGPYEQYF; abundance: NA; j_gene: TRBJ2-7; d_gene: NA; len: 12; v_gene: TRBV28
CDR3nt: TGTGCCACCACCGTGAGCTCTGGGGCCAACGTCCTGACTTTC; CDR3aa: CATTVSSGANVLTF; abundance: many; j_gene: TRBJ2-6; d_gene: NA; len: 14; v_gene: TRBV5-6
CDR3nt: TGCAGCGCGGCCCCGGACAGGGAGGGTGAGCAGTTCTTC; CDR3aa: CSAAPDREGEQFF; abundance: NA; j_gene: TRBJ2-1; d_gene: NA; len: 13; v_gene: TRBV29-1
CDR3nt: TGTGCCAGCAGTGAATGGGCTAGCGGGGCCCTAGGCGAGCAGTACTTC; CDR3aa: CASSEWASGALGEQYF; abundance: NA; j_gene: TRBJ2-7; d_gene: TRBD2; len: 16; v_gene: TRBV2
CDR3nt: TGCGCCAGCAGCTTTGAGACGGCAGATCCTCAAGAGACCCAGTACTTC; CDR3aa: CASSFETADPQETQYF; abundance: few; j_gene: TRBJ2-5; d_gene: NA; len: 16; v_gene: TRBV5-1
CDR3nt: TGTGCCAGCAGTTACTCGGCACTAGGAGATACGCAGTATTTT; CDR3aa: CASSYSALGDTQYF; abundance: few; j_gene: TRBJ2-3; d_gene: NA; len: 14; v_gene: TRBV6-5
CDR3nt: TGTGCCAGCAGCTTACGGTCAACTGGCACAGATACGCAGTATTTT; CDR3aa: CASSLRSTGTDTQYF; abundance: NA; j_gene: TRBJ2-3; d_gene: NA; len: 15; v_gene: TRBV7-9
CDR3nt: TGCGCCAGCAGCTCGACCCTGGGGGGCACCACCGGGGAGCTGTTTTTT; CDR3aa: CASSSTLGGTTGELFF; abundance: NA; j_gene: TRBJ2-2; d_gene: NA; len: 16; v_gene: TRBV5-1
CDR3nt: TGTGCCAGCTCCGGGACAGGGGAGAACACTGAAGCTTTCTTT; CDR3aa: CASSGTGENTEAFF; abundance: NA; j_gene: TRBJ1-1; d_gene: TRBD1; len: 14; v_gene: TRBV18
CDR3nt: TGTGCCAGCAGCTTAGGCGGGTCGATTTACAATGAGCAGTTCTTC; CDR3aa: CASSLGGSIYNEQFF; abundance: NA; j_gene: TRBJ2-1; d_gene: NA; len: 15; v_gene: TRBV7-3
CDR3nt: TGTGCTAGTTCTGGACTAGCAATTCGCGATGAGCAGTTCTTC; CDR3aa: CASSGLAIRDEQFF; abundance: few; j_gene: TRBJ2-1; d_gene: TRBD2; len: 14; v_gene: TRBV12-5
CDR3nt: TGCGCCAGCAGCCCCGACCCCGCAGGGATGAACACTGAAGCTTTCTTT; CDR3aa: CASSPDPAGMNTEAFF; abundance: NA; j_gene: TRBJ1-1; d_gene: NA; len: 16; v_gene: TRBV5-1
CDR3nt: TGCAGTGCTAGAGATAGACAGGGGTGGAACTATGGCTACACCTTC; CDR3aa: CSARDRQGWNYGYTF; abundance: many; j_gene: TRBJ1-2; d_gene: TRBD1; len: 15; v_gene: TRBV20-1
CDR3nt: TGCGCCAGCAGCTGGACAGGGAACAATGAGCAGTTCTTC; CDR3aa: CASSWTGNNEQFF; abundance: many; j_gene: TRBJ2-1; d_gene: TRBD1; len: 13; v_gene: TRBV5-1
CDR3nt: TGCAGCGTTGTCCGGGAGGCCTGGGAGACCCAGTACTTC; CDR3aa: CSVVREAWETQYF; abundance: NA; j_gene: TRBJ2-5; d_gene: TRBD2; len: 13; v_gene: TRBV29-1
CDR3nt: TGCAGCGTTGATCACGGGGACACTGAAGCTTTCTTT; CDR3aa: CSVDHGDTEAFF; abundance: few; j_gene: TRBJ1-1; d_gene: NA; len: 12; v_gene: TRBV29-1
CDR3nt: TGCAGTGCTAGAGGACAGCAAGAGACCCAGTACTTC; CDR3aa: CSARGQQETQYF; abundance: few; j_gene: TRBJ2-5; d_gene: NA; len: 12; v_gene: TRBV20-1
CDR3nt: TGTGCCGCGGGGCAGGGAGCGGGTAATTCACCCCTCCACTTT; CDR3aa: CAAGQGAGNSPLHF; abundance: few; j_gene: TRBJ1-6; d_gene: NA; len: 14; v_gene: TRBV27
CDR3nt: TGTGCCAGCAGCCCTGTGGGGACAGGGGGAGAGACCCAGTACTTC; CDR3aa: CASSPVGTGGETQYF; abundance: NA; j_gene: TRBJ2-5; d_gene: TRBD1; len: 15; v_gene: TRBV5-6
CDR3nt: TGTGCCAGCAGCCAAGGTGACAGGAGCGGGAGACTCTACGAGCAGTACTTC; CDR3aa: CASSQGDRSGRLYEQYF; abundance: NA; j_gene: TRBJ2-7; d_gene: TRBD2; len: 17; v_gene: TRBV3-1
CDR3nt: TGCGCCAGCAGCCAAGGCCAACTAGCGGGAGGAGGAGATACGCAGTATTTT; CDR3aa: CASSQGQLAGGGDTQYF; abundance: few; j_gene: TRBJ2-3; d_gene: TRBD2; len: 17; v_gene: TRBV4-1
CDR3nt: TGTGCCAGCAGTGCTGCGCACGGGACTAGCCGCACAGATACGCAGTATTTT; CDR3aa: CASSAAHGTSRTDTQYF; abundance: few; j_gene: TRBJ2-3; d_gene: TRBD2; len: 17; v_gene: TRBV25-1
CDR3nt: TGTGCCAGCAGCTTGATTCGACAGGGGGGTCACGTGCAGTACTTC; CDR3aa: CASSLIRQGGHVQYF; abundance: NA; j_gene: TRBJ2-7; d_gene: TRBD1; len: 15; v_gene: TRBV5-6
CDR3nt: TGCACGTGGAGTGGGCTAGCAGGCACAGATACGCAGTATTTT; CDR3aa: CTWSGLAGTDTQYF; abundance: many; j_gene: TRBJ2-3; d_gene: NA; len: 14; v_gene: TRBV29-1
CDR3nt: TGCAGCGTTGGCGGTCTAGCGAACCACGAGCAGTACTTC; CDR3aa: CSVGGLANHEQYF; abundance: NA; j_gene: TRBJ2-7; d_gene: NA; len: 13; v_gene: TRBV29-1
CDR3nt: TGTGCCAGCAGCCCTTTACGAGGGGCAGGGACTGAAGCTTTCTTT; CDR3aa: CASSPLRGAGTEAFF; abundance: NA; j_gene: TRBJ1-1; d_gene: NA; len: 15; v_gene: TRBV3-1
CDR3nt: TGTGCCAGCAGTTACGGGGTGACTAGTTTCGCCGGGGAGCTGTTTTTT; CDR3aa: CASSYGVTSFAGELFF; abundance: few; j_gene: TRBJ2-2; d_gene: NA; len: 16; v_gene: TRBV12-3/TRBV12-4
CDR3nt: TGTGCCAGCAGCTTAGCCCGGGAACAGACCTCGTACTTC; CDR3aa: CASSLAREQTSYF; abundance: NA; j_gene: TRBJ2-7; d_gene: NA; len: 13; v_gene: TRBV11-1
CDR3nt: TGCGCCAGCATGGGACTAGCGGGATCCTCCTACAATGAGCAGTTCTTC; CDR3aa: CASMGLAGSSYNEQFF; abundance: many; j_gene: TRBJ2-1; d_gene: TRBD2; len: 16; v_gene: TRBV5-1
CDR3nt: TGCAGTGCCCGAGGAGGGGGTTTGAACACTGAAGCTTTCTTT; CDR3aa: CSARGGGLNTEAFF; abundance: few; j_gene: TRBJ1-1; d_gene: NA; len: 14; v_gene: TRBV20-1
CDR3nt: TGTGCCAGCAGTCCCCGGGGCGCGGGGGAGCAGTACTTC; CDR3aa: CASSPRGAGEQYF; abundance: many; j_gene: TRBJ2-7; d_gene: NA; len: 13; v_gene: TRBV28
CDR3nt: TGTGCCAGCAGCCTGACTAGCGGGGGTTCCTACAATGAGCAGTTCTTC; CDR3aa: CASSLTSGGSYNEQFF; abundance: NA; j_gene: TRBJ2-1; d_gene: TRBD2; len: 16; v_gene: TRBV7-9
CDR3nt: TGCGCCAGCAGCTTGGGGGCGACAGTCTCCTACGAGCAGTACTTC; CDR3aa: CASSLGATVSYEQYF; abundance: NA; j_gene: TRBJ2-7; d_gene: NA; len: 15; v_gene: TRBV5-1
CDR3nt: TGTGCCAGCAGTTTTGCCTCGGACGGGGAGCTGTTTTTT; CDR3aa: CASSFASDGELFF; abundance: few; j_gene: TRBJ2-2; d_gene: NA; len: 13; v_gene: TRBV12-3/TRBV12-4
CDR3nt: TGCGCCAGCAGCCAAGATCGGGAAGTTGTTGGGTCTCCGGTGGTGGAGCAGTACTTC; CDR3aa: CASSQDREVVGSPVVEQYF; abundance: NA; j_gene: TRBJ2-7; d_gene: NA; len: 19; v_gene: TRBV4-3
CDR3nt: TGTGCCAGCACATCCGTGAGGGGCGGGTACGAGCAGTACTTC; CDR3aa: CASTSVRGGYEQYF; abundance: NA; j_gene: TRBJ2-7; d_gene: NA; len: 14; v_gene: TRBV28
CDR3nt: TGCGCCAGCAGCCCCGCACAGGGGGAGAACACTGAAGCTTTCTTT; CDR3aa: CASSPAQGENTEAFF; abundance: NA; j_gene: TRBJ1-1; d_gene: TRBD1; len: 15; v_gene: TRBV4-1
CDR3nt: TGTGCCAGCAGATTGCAGCAAGAGACCCAGTACTTC; CDR3aa: CASRLQQETQYF; abundance: many; j_gene: TRBJ2-5; d_gene: NA; len: 12; v_gene: TRBV12-3/TRBV12-4
CDR3nt: TGTGCCAGCAGTCACGCCGGACAGGGGCTTTCACCCCTCCACTTT; CDR3aa: CASSHAGQGLSPLHF; abundance: many; j_gene: TRBJ1-6; d_gene: TRBD1; len: 15; v_gene: TRBV12-3/TRBV12-4
CDR3nt: TGCGCCAGCAGCCAAGATAGAGCTTCCGGAAACACCATATATTTT; CDR3aa: CASSQDRASGNTIYF; abundance: few; j_gene: TRBJ1-3; d_gene: NA; len: 15; v_gene: TRBV4-1
CDR3nt: TGTGCCAGCAGTACCGGGACAGGGGTCACTGAAGCTTTCTTT; CDR3aa: CASSTGTGVTEAFF; abundance: few; j_gene: TRBJ1-1; d_gene: TRBD1; len: 14; v_gene: TRBV6-2/TRBV6-3
CDR3nt: TGTGCCAGCAGCCCAGGGGTTGGGCGGGAGGAGTACAATGAGCAGTTCTTC; CDR3aa: CASSPGVGREEYNEQFF; abundance: few; j_gene: TRBJ2-1; d_gene: TRBD2; len: 17; v_gene: TRBV4-2
CDR3nt: TGTGCCACCAGTGATCCACGGGAGTCGCGAGGTGGCTCCTACAATGAGCAGTTCTTC; CDR3aa: CATSDPRESRGGSYNEQFF; abundance: few; j_gene: TRBJ2-1; d_gene: NA; len: 19; v_gene: TRBV24-1
CDR3nt: TGCGCCAGCAGTGAGGTATGGAACACTGAAGCTTTCTTT; CDR3aa: CASSEVWNTEAFF; abundance: NA; j_gene: TRBJ1-1; d_gene: NA; len: 13; v_gene: TRBV10-1
CDR3nt: TGTGCCAGCAGTTACGGCGGGCAGGCCCAGTACTTC; CDR3aa: CASSYGGQAQYF; abundance: NA; j_gene: TRBJ2-5; d_gene: NA; len: 12; v_gene: TRBV6-5
CDR3nt: TGTGCCAGCAGGCTAAGCGGGGCCCGCGTAACCCAGTACTTC; CDR3aa: CASRLSGARVTQYF; abundance: NA; j_gene: TRBJ2-5; d_gene: TRBD2; len: 14; v_gene: TRBV6-1
CDR3nt: TGCGCCAGCAGCTTTACTAGCGGGAAGATAGCCGGGGAGCTGTTTTTT; CDR3aa: CASSFTSGKIAGELFF; abundance: few; j_gene: TRBJ2-2; d_gene: TRBD2; len: 16; v_gene: TRBV5-1
CDR3nt: TGTGCCAGCAGCCACGAGGGGGATGGCTACACCTTC; CDR3aa: CASSHEGDGYTF; abundance: many; j_gene: TRBJ1-2; d_gene: NA; len: 12; v_gene: TRBV11-2
CDR3nt: TGCGCCAGCAGCCAAGATAGCGGGAGCCTCGGCAATGAGCAGTTCTTC; CDR3aa: CASSQDSGSLGNEQFF; abundance: few; j_gene: TRBJ2-1; d_gene: TRBD2; len: 16; v_gene: TRBV4-1
CDR3nt: TGTGCCAGCAGCCCCGACACCCAAGAGACCCAGTACTTC; CDR3aa: CASSPDTQETQYF; abundance: few; j_gene: TRBJ2-5; d_gene: NA; len: 13; v_gene: TRBV7-9